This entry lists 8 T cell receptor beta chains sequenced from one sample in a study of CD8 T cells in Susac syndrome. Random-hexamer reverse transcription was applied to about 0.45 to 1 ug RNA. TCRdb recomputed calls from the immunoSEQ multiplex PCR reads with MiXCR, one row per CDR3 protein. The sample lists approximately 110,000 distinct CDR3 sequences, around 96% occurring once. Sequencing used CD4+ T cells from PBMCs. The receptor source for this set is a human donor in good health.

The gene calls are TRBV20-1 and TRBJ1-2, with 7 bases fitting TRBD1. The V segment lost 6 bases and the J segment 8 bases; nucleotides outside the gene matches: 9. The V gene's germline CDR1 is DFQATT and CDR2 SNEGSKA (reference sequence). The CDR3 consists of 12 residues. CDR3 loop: CSATDKGQGYTF. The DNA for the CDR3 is TGCAGTGCCACCGACAAGGGACAGGGCTACACCTTC.

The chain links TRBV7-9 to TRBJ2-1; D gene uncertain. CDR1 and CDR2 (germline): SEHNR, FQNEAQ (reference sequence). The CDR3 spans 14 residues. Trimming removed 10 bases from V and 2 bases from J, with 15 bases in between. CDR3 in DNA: TGTGCCACTTTACCCCCGACGGCCTACAATGAGCAGTTCTTC. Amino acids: CATLPPTAYNEQFF. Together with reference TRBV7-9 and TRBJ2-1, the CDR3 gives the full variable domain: DTGVSQNPRHKITKRGQNVTFRCDPISEHNRLYWYRQTLGQGPEFLTYFQNEAQLEKSRLLSDRFSAERPKGSFSTLEIQRTEQGDSAMYLCATLPPTAYNEQFFGPGTRLTVL.

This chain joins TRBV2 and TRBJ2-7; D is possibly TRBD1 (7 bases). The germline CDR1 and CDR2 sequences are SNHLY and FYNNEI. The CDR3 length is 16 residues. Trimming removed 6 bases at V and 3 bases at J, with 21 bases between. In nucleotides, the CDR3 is TGTGCCAGCAGACTGGGGAACAGGGGAGGCAACTACGAGCAGTACTTC. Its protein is CASRLGNRGGNYEQYF.

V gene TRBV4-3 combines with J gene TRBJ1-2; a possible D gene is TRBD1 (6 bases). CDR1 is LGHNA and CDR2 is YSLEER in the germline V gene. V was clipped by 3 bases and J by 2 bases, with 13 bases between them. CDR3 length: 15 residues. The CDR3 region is CASSQNRVGNYGYTF. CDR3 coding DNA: TGCGCCAGCAGCCAGAACAGGGTTGGGAACTATGGCTACACCTTC.

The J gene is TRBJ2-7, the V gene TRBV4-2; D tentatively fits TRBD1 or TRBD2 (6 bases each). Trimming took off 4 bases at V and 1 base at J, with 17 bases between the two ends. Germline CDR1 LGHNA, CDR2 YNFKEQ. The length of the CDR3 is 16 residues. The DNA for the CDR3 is TGTGCCAGCAGCCTCCATCCGGGCGGGACATCCTACGAGCAGTACTTC. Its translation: CASSLHPGGTSYEQYF.

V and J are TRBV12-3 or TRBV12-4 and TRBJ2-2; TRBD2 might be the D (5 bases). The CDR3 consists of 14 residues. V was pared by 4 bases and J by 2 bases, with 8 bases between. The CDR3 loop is CASSWRANTGELFF. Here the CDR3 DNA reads TGTGCCAGCAGTTGGCGGGCAAACACCGGGGAGCTGTTTTTT.

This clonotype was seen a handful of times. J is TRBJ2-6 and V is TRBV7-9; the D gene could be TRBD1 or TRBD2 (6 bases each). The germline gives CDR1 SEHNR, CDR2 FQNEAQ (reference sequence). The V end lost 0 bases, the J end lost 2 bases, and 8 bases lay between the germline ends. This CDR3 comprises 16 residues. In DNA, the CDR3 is TGTGCCAGCAGCTTAGCCGGGGGCGCTGGGGCCAACGTCCTGACTTTC. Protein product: CASSLAGGAGANVLTF.

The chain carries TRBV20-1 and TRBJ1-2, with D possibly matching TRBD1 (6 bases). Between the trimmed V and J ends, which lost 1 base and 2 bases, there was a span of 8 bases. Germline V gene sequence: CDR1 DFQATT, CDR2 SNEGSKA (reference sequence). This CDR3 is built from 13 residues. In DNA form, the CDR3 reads TGCAGTGCTAGAGGACAGGCGAACTATGGCTACACCTTC. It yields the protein CSARGQANYGYTF.